Each of the 10 T cell receptor beta chains below was sequenced from the same sample in a study of blood T cell repertoires in COVID-19. The data were produced by immunoSEQ multiplex PCR, yet TCRdb's version contains in-frame clones alone and is incomplete. The table shows over 300,000 clones, with almost 90% occurring only once. Sample: peripheral blood. The receptors stem from a man between 18 and 29 years old with active or convalescent COVID-19.

The chain is built from TRBV5-6 and TRBJ1-6; 8 nucleotides align to TRBD1. CDR1 is SGHDT and CDR2 is YYEEEE in the germline V gene. The ends lost 3 bases at V and 7 bases at J; junction bases unmatched: 12. This CDR3 contains 17 residues. Written as DNA, the CDR3 is TGTGCCAGCAGCTGGCGGACCACAGGGGGAAGAAATTCACCCCTCCACTTT. The encoded protein is CASSWRTTGGRNSPLHF. The whole variable domain, remainder taken from reference TRBV5-6 and TRBJ1-6, is DAGVTQSPTHLIKTRGQQVTLRCSPKSGHDTVSWYQQALGQGPQFIFQYYEEEERQRGNFPDRFSGHQFPNYSSELNVNALLLGDSALYLCASSWRTTGGRNSPLHFGNGTRLTVT.

This clone was seen only once. The chain links TRBV19 to TRBJ1-5; the D gene is possibly TRBD1 (6 bases). Looked up from germline, CDR1 is LNHDA and CDR2 is SQIVND (reference sequence). The germline V and J ends were trimmed by 10 bases and 5 bases, with 15 bases remaining between them. This CDR3 region has 13 residues. CDR3: CATRTGLDQPQHF. CDR3 in DNA: TGTGCCACTCGAACAGGGCTAGATCAGCCCCAGCATTTT.

This chain connects TRBV9 to TRBJ2-5; 13 bases are a match to TRBD2. Germline assignment: CDR1 SGDLS and CDR2 YYNGEE. V trimming: 3 bases; J trimming: 4 bases; junction bases outside the gene matches: 0. The CDR3 loop spans 14 amino acids. The CDR3 protein is CASSGTSGGETQYF. The CDR3 bases are TGTGCCAGCAGCGGGACTAGCGGGGGAGAGACCCAGTACTTC.

This chain uses TRBV2 with TRBJ1-2; TRBD1 aligns across 10 bases. The CDR3 contains 14 residues. J gave up 4 bases and V 10 bases, and 9 bases lay outside the gene matches. Germline V gene sequence: CDR1 SNHLY, CDR2 FYNNEI. The chain's CDR3 is CAIKPGTGVYGYTF. CDR3 DNA sequence: TGTGCCATCAAACCCGGGACAGGGGTCTATGGCTACACCTTC. The whole variable domain, remainder taken from reference TRBV2 and TRBJ1-2, is EPEVTQTPSHQVTQMGQEVILRCVPISNHLYFYWYRQILGQKVEFLVSFYNNEISEKSEIFDDQFSVERPDGSNFTLKIRSTKLEDSAMYFCAIKPGTGVYGYTFGSGTRLTVV.

The V call is TRBV6-5, the J call TRBJ1-1; D call uncertain. Between the trimmed V and J ends, which lost 2 bases and 10 bases, there was a span of 8 bases. The length of the CDR3 is 11 residues. CDR1 and CDR2 (germline): MNHEY, SVGAGI. The CDR3 is CASSYAGGAFF. The CDR3 DNA is TGTGCCAGCAGTTACGCAGGTGGAGCTTTCTTT.

The chain carries TRBV9 and TRBJ2-2, with 15 bases aligning to TRBD2. Per germline, CDR1 SGDLS and CDR2 YYNGEE. V lost 2 bases and J lost 3; bases outside the gene matches: 8. The CDR3 spans 19 residues. CDR3 in amino acids: CASSVGLAGGPLDTGELFF. Here the CDR3 DNA reads TGTGCCAGCAGCGTTGGACTAGCGGGAGGGCCTCTGGACACCGGGGAGCTGTTTTTT.

The J gene is TRBJ1-1, the V gene TRBV27; D unresolved. Germline CDR1 and CDR2: MNHEY and SMNVEV (reference sequence). This CDR3 has 14 residues. V lost 3 bases, J lost 1 base, and 9 bases lay in between. CDR3 amino acids: CASSFANPNTEAFF. As DNA, the CDR3 is TGTGCCAGCAGTTTCGCTAACCCGAACACTGAAGCTTTCTTT.

This rearrangement joins TRBV28 to TRBJ2-3, with 8 positions matching TRBD2. The CDR3 length is 12 residues. V lost 6 bases to trimming and J lost 4 bases; unmatched junction nucleotides: 0. The germline V gene has CDR1 MDHEN and CDR2 SYDVKM. The CDR3 DNA reads TGTGCCAGCAGGGGACTAGCAGATACGCAGTATTTT. Protein: CASRGLADTQYF. Using reference TRBV28 and TRBJ2-3 for the parts outside the CDR3, the full variable domain is DVKVTQSSRYLVKRTGEKVFLECVQDMDHENMFWYRQDPGLGLRLIYFSYDVKMKEKGDIPEGYSVSREKKERFSLILESASTNQTSMYLCASRGLADTQYFGPGTRLTVL.

V usage is TRBV5-6 and J usage is TRBJ2-2, with D possibly being TRBD2 (6 bases). Looked up from germline, CDR1 is SGHDT and CDR2 is YYEEEE. This CDR3 comprises 15 residues. Trimming cost V 6 bases and J 3 bases, with 15 bases left between them. As DNA, the CDR3 is TGTGCCAGCACCCGCGGGTGGGAGGACACCGGGGAGCTGTTTTTT. Its protein is CASTRGWEDTGELFF.

This rearrangement joins TRBV7-3 to TRBJ2-1; D gene unclear. V was clipped by 5 bases and J by 8 bases, with 10 bases between them. This CDR3 comprises 12 residues. From germline, CDR1 is SGHTA and CDR2 FQGTGA. The CDR3 reads CASSRLSYEQFF. The CDR3 bases are TGTGCCAGCAGCAGACTCTCTTATGAGCAGTTCTTC.